Presented here are 9 T cell receptor beta chains from one specimen sequenced in a study of blood T cell repertoires in COVID-19. Profiling relied on immunoSEQ multiplex PCR, and the TCRdb table lists in-frame clones only, not all of them. The sample has about 200,000 clones, 85% seen once. The source material was peripheral blood. These receptors all stem from a person between 65 and 80 years old with COVID-19, enrolled during active disease.

The chain combines TRBV7-2 with TRBJ2-7; 8 bases agree with TRBD2. The V segment lost 6 bases and the J segment 6 bases; nucleotides outside the gene matches: 10. The CDR3 length is 14 residues. Germline CDR1 SGHTA, CDR2 FQGNSA. Here the CDR3 DNA reads TGTGCCAGCAGAGAGCCGGGACTAGTAAGCGAGCAGTACTTC. Encoded protein: CASREPGLVSEQYF.

The rearrangement links TRBV24-1 to TRBJ2-1; 10 bases agree with TRBD2. The CDR3 has 13 residues. The germline CDR1 and CDR2 sequences are KGHDR and SFDVKD. Trimming took 7 bases from V and 9 from J; bases not matched to a gene: 5. CDR3 amino acids: CATRVAGGREQFF. The CDR3 DNA reads TGTGCCACCAGGGTAGCGGGAGGCCGTGAGCAGTTCTTC.

The chain joins TRBV7-2 to TRBJ2-3; maybe TRBD2 (6 bases). Trimming cost V 5 bases and J 1 base, with 13 bases left between them. Germline-derived CDR1 and CDR2 are SGHTA and FQGNSA. The CDR3 spans 15 residues. The DNA for the CDR3 is TGTGCCAGCAGCCTGGCCTGGGGGGGCACAGATACGCAGTATTTT. Amino acid sequence: CASSLAWGGTDTQYF.

The V and J genes are TRBV7-3 and TRBJ1-6; D gene unclear. Looked up from germline, CDR1 is SGHTA and CDR2 is FQGTGA. The CDR3 is 14 amino acids. V lost 5 bases and J lost 9, with 14 bases in between. The chain's CDR3 is CASSPNHPGSPLHF. The CDR3 nucleotides are TGTGCCAGCAGCCCTAACCATCCGGGTTCACCCCTCCACTTT.

In its sample, this clone was seen once. This CDR3 reads CASSLAYRQGSYEQYF. Here the CDR3 DNA reads TGTGCCAGCAGCTTAGCGTATCGACAGGGCTCCTACGAGCAGTACTTC. The chain recombines TRBV13 with TRBJ2-7; TRBD1 matches 7 bases. The CDR3 extends over 16 amino acids. Germline values: CDR1 PRHDT, CDR2 FYEKMQ (reference sequence). The ends lost 1 base at V and 0 bases at J; junction bases unmatched: 6.

The chain employs TRBV30 and TRBJ2-7, with D unresolved. The CDR3 loop spans 13 amino acids. Trimming removed 0 bases at V and 2 bases at J, with 8 bases between. CDR1 GTSNPN and CDR2 SVGIG come from the germline V gene (reference sequence). CDR3 in amino acids: CAWSVTAAYEQYF. CDR3 sequence (DNA): TGTGCCTGGAGTGTAACAGCCGCCTACGAGCAGTACTTC.

The chain is built from TRBV24-1 and TRBJ2-1, with 7 bases aligning to TRBD2. This CDR3 has 16 amino acids. Per germline, CDR1 KGHDR and CDR2 SFDVKD. J gave up 4 bases and V 1 base, and 6 bases lay outside the gene matches. CDR3 sequence (DNA): TGTGCCACCAGTGATTTTAGCCTAGCGGTATACAATGAGCAGTTCTTC. Its protein product is CATSDFSLAVYNEQFF.

J is TRBJ2-3 and V is TRBV7-2; 9 bases agree with TRBD1. Germline loops: CDR1 SGHTA, CDR2 FQGNSA. The CDR3 length is 16 residues. The V gene end was trimmed by 5 bases and the J gene end by 5 bases; junction bases not matched to a gene: 11. CDR3 nucleotide sequence: TGTGCCAGCAGCGGGGGGGGGACAGGGAAGATAGATACGCAGTATTTT. This translates into CASSGGGTGKIDTQYF. The whole variable domain, filled in from reference TRBV7-2 and TRBJ2-3, reads GAGVSQSPSNKVTEKGKDVELRCDPISGHTALYWYRQSLGQGLEFLIYFQGNSAPDKSGLPSDRFSAERTGGSVSTLTIQRTQQEDSAVYLCASSGGGTGKIDTQYFGPGTRLTVL.

The chain has TRBV2 and TRBJ2-4, with 9 positions matching TRBD2. V lost 4 bases and J lost 4; bases outside the gene matches: 11. The CDR3 runs to 17 residues. CDR1 and CDR2 (germline): SNHLY, FYNNEI. The CDR3 here is CASSVGSGGGAKNIQYF. The CDR3, as DNA: TGTGCCAGCAGTGTCGGGAGCGGCGGGGGGGCAAAAAACATTCAGTACTTC. The complete variable domain, with remaining parts taken from reference TRBV2 and TRBJ2-4, reads EPEVTQTPSHQVTQMGQEVILRCVPISNHLYFYWYRQILGQKVEFLVSFYNNEISEKSEIFDDQFSVERPDGSNFTLKIRSTKLEDSAMYFCASSVGSGGGAKNIQYFGAGTRLSVL.